One T cell receptor beta chain is described in this entry. These data come from a study of blood T cell repertoires in COVID-19. Study details: PBMCs, B-cell-depleted T cells, or T cells were the source of the cDNA or gDNA that made up the material.

In the authors' workflow: Quantification of nucleated cells was approximated via reference gene primer amplification. Sequencing was performed with immunoSEQ multiplex PCR; in TCRdb, only in-frame clones are kept and a portion is missing. V and J calls and clone size are those listed in that table; D and trimming were worked out from the DNA. The table records about 310,000 clones, 90% of them present only once. Everyone who took part was about 18 to 90 years old, and they came from about two dozen US areas. V was cut by 0 bases and J by 8 bases, with 8 bases left in between. CDR3 length equals 13 residues. Germline V lookup: CDR1 KGHSH, CDR2 LQKENI.

The specimen sequenced was PBMCs or T cells enriched from blood (not recorded which). The chain links TRBV18 to TRBJ2-4; D is possibly TRBD2 (6 bases). This receptor was taken from a young woman with acute COVID-19. The CDR3 DNA is TGTGCCAGCTCACCACCGGGGGGAGACATTCAGTACTTC. Translation: CASSPPGGDIQYF.